The 9 T cell receptor beta chains reported below all come from one sample, sequenced in a study of CD8+ T cells in alopecia areata. Investigators isolated RNA and reverse transcribed it into cDNA to act as the sequencing template. TCRdb's table, derived via immunoSEQ multiplex PCR, lists solely in-frame clones and lacks some. The table has 150,000 to 200,000 clones, less than 80% seen once. Treatment described: oral pan-JAK inhibitor, 5-10 mg twice daily. Source: CD4+ T cells sorted from blood, taken at week 24, from a patient treated with tofacitinib. The receptors shown here come from a human donor with alopecia areata.

Turning to this clone: One junction end disagrees with the germline gene, perhaps due to a read error. This rearrangement joins TRBV10-3 to TRBJ1-1; D is uncertain. This CDR3 region has 12 residues. Germline CDR1 ENHRY, CDR2 SYGVKD. CDR3 residues: CAISEYPPPQDF. The CDR3 region has the DNA TGTGCCATCAGTGAGTACCCTCCCCCCCAAGATTTT.

The chain joins TRBV6-1 to TRBJ1-2; 11 bases fit TRBD1. Germline V lookup: CDR1 MNHNS, CDR2 SASEGT. This CDR3 spans 16 amino acids. Trimming at V came to 4 bases and at J to 7 bases, leaving 11 bases not matched to a gene. As DNA, the CDR3 is TGTGCCAGCAGTGGGACAGGGGGCCCAAAGAGATCTGGCTACACCTTC. This translates into CASSGTGGPKRSGYTF.

This chain joins TRBV4-1 and TRBJ2-5; 8 nucleotides align to TRBD2. The germline gives CDR1 MGHRA, CDR2 YSYEKL. The CDR3 covers 14 residues. V shed 0 bases, J shed 5 bases, and the junction held 2 bases outside the gene matches. The CDR3 DNA reads as TGCGCCAGCAGCCAAGATCCTAGCGGGGAGACCCAGTACTTC. Its translation: CASSQDPSGETQYF.

This chain links TRBV5-1 with TRBJ2-7; possibly TRBD1 for D (6 bases). The CDR3 length is 13 residues. Trimming removed 4 bases from V and 2 bases from J, with 10 bases in between. Germline V gene lookup returns CDR1 SGHRS and CDR2 YFSETQ. In DNA, the CDR3 is TGCGCCAGCAGCGTGGACAGCCCCTACGAGCAGTACTTC. This sequence encodes CASSVDSPYEQYF.

The genes are TRBV2 and TRBJ1-1, with D uncertain. The V and J ends lost 10 bases and 1 base respectively, with 13 bases between them. The length of the CDR3 is 13 residues. Germline CDR1 and CDR2: SNHLY and FYNNEI. CDR3 protein: CATLRYRNTEAFF. The DNA of the CDR3 is TGTGCCACCCTCAGGTATCGGAACACTGAAGCTTTCTTT. Full variable domain (missing parts from reference TRBV2 and TRBJ1-1): EPEVTQTPSHQVTQMGQEVILRCVPISNHLYFYWYRQILGQKVEFLVSFYNNEISEKSEIFDDQFSVERPDGSNFTLKIRSTKLEDSAMYFCATLRYRNTEAFFGQGTRLTVV.

This clone has only a few counts. The chain recombines TRBV28 with TRBJ1-5, with 7 bases that match TRBD1. The CDR3 sequence is 12 residues long. CDR1 is MDHEN and CDR2 is SYDVKM in the germline V gene. V lost 10 bases to trimming and J lost 5 bases; unmatched junction nucleotides: 5. The CDR3: CATQTGDQPQHF. The CDR3 region has the DNA TGTGCCACTCAAACAGGGGATCAGCCCCAGCATTTT.

This clone was seen a few times. V usage is TRBV19 and J usage is TRBJ1-6, with D unresolved. Germline V gene lookup returns CDR1 LNHDA and CDR2 SQIVND (reference sequence). This CDR3 spans 12 amino acids. Deletions cut 3 bases from V and 7 bases from J, with 4 bases between. The CDR3 region has the DNA TGTGCCAGTAGTATGGCAAATTCACCCCTCCACTTT. Its protein is CASSMANSPLHF.

The rearrangement uses TRBV29-1 and TRBJ1-4, with D possibly matching TRBD1 (5 bases). Trimming cost V 0 bases and J 12 bases, with 11 bases left between them. The CDR3 covers 12 residues. CDR1 is SQVTM, CDR2 ANQGSEA, per germline. The DNA for the CDR3 is TGCAGCGTTGAAGATTTAATGGGGGAACTGTTTTTT. Translation gives CSVEDLMGELFF.

The CDR3 reads CAWSDTIGRQGHSPLHF. Written as DNA, the CDR3 is TGTGCCTGGAGTGACACCATCGGGAGACAGGGCCATTCACCCCTCCACTTT. The V call is TRBV30, the J call TRBJ1-6; 7 bases map to TRBD1. Germline values: CDR1 GTSNPN, CDR2 SVGIG (reference sequence). J gave up 8 bases and V 1 base, and 14 bases lay outside the gene matches. The CDR3 consists of 17 residues.